What follows are 29 T cell receptor beta chains derived from one specimen sequenced in a study of T-cell reconstitution after alpha-beta-depleted transplantation in children. Unique molecular identifiers featured in how the TCRbeta library was prepared. Via MiXCR, TCRdb re-called the PCR reads, giving one row per CDR3 protein. This sample has around 130,000 distinct CDR3 sequences, with about 9.9% found just once. The source was PBMCs, mostly from graft donor cells, collected 180 days after TCRalphabeta/CD19-depleted stem cell transplant. All receptors come from a girl under three years old who had a stem cell transplant for combined immunodeficiency, so the T cells may come from the graft donor.

This clonotype was seen repeatedly, ten times or more. The rearrangement links TRBV4-3 to TRBJ2-7, with 8 bases identical to TRBD1. The CDR3 extends over 15 amino acids. Germline trimming cut 6 bases from V and 3 bases from J; bases unmatched to any gene: 10. Germline values: CDR1 LGHNA, CDR2 YSLEER. The DNA for the CDR3 is TGCGCCAGCAGGCAGCGGACAGGGAGTTACTACGAGCAGTACTTC. As protein: CASRQRTGSYYEQYF.

This chain connects TRBV5-1 to TRBJ2-5; 9 nucleotides agree with TRBD1. Losses at the gene ends were 4 bases for V and 5 bases for J; bases not matched to a gene: 9. CDR1 and CDR2 (germline): SGHRS, YFSETQ. CDR3 length equals 15 residues. The DNA for the CDR3 is TGCGCCAGCAGCGGCTCAACAGGGGGCGGGGAGACCCAGTACTTC. This translates into CASSGSTGGGETQYF.

DNA for the CDR3: TGTGCCAGCAGTGAACGGGACAGGGGAAGGGTTTGGGCCAAAAACATTCAGTACTTC. Translated, it gives CASSERDRGRVWAKNIQYF. The rearrangement joins TRBV6-1 to TRBJ2-4; 10 nucleotides match TRBD1. The CDR3 loop spans 19 amino acids. The V segment lost 2 bases and the J segment 1 base; nucleotides outside the gene matches: 11. Germline V gene sequence: CDR1 MNHNS, CDR2 SASEGT.

This clonotype was observed a few times. The V call is TRBV29-1, the J call TRBJ1-1; TRBD1 might be the D (6 bases). This CDR3 has 14 amino acids. The V end lost 5 bases, the J end lost 5 bases, and 18 bases lay between the germline ends. Germline V lookup: CDR1 SQVTM, CDR2 ANQGSEA. CDR3 sequence: CSVFTAGEATEAFF. For the CDR3, the DNA is TGCAGCGTTTTTACGGCAGGGGAGGCGACTGAAGCTTTCTTT.

There are a few counts of this clonotype. The J gene is TRBJ2-4, the V gene TRBV27; a weak D match, TRBD2 (6 bases). The CDR3 totals 17 residues. Deletions cut 6 bases from V and 1 base from J, with 19 bases between. From germline, CDR1 is MNHEY and CDR2 SMNVEV (reference sequence). CDR3: CASSMFGSAGAKNIQYF. The CDR3 DNA is TGTGCCAGCAGCATGTTCGGGAGCGCGGGGGCCAAAAACATTCAGTACTTC.

V is TRBV5-5 and J is TRBJ2-7; 8 positions match TRBD1. Looked up from germline, CDR1 is SGHKS and CDR2 is YYEKEE (reference sequence). The CDR3 runs to 17 residues. J gave up 3 bases and V 1 base, and 12 bases lay outside the gene matches. The CDR3 DNA is TGTGCCAGCAGCTTGCCCATCGGGACAGGACCCTTCTACGAGCAGTACTTC. Its translation: CASSLPIGTGPFYEQYF.

This sequence joins TRBV5-1 and TRBJ2-3; 10 bases map to TRBD2. This CDR3 region has 15 residues. Germline trimming cut 6 bases from V and 6 bases from J; bases unmatched to any gene: 10. Germline CDR1 and CDR2: SGHRS and YFSETQ. The CDR3, as DNA: TGCGCCAGCACCCGACTAGCGGGTGGCGCGGATACGCAGTATTTT. This sequence encodes CASTRLAGGADTQYF.

In its sample, this clonotype was seen many times. The gene calls are TRBV5-5 and TRBJ2-7, with D possibly TRBD2 on 5 matching bases. The V gene's germline CDR1 is SGHKS and CDR2 YYEKEE (reference sequence). The CDR3 loop spans 13 amino acids. V lost 4 bases to trimming and J lost 2 bases, with 10 bases between them. The CDR3 region has the DNA TGTGCCAGCAGCAGGACTGCCCCCTACGAGCAGTACTTC. Its translation: CASSRTAPYEQYF.

The chain has TRBV5-1 and TRBJ2-7, with TRBD2 matching over 16 bases. CDR3 size: 18 residues. Per germline, CDR1 SGHRS and CDR2 YFSETQ. The J segment lost 2 bases and the V segment lost 0 bases, leaving 5 bases of the junction unmatched. Written as DNA, the CDR3 is TGCGCCAGCAGCTTGGCCCGGGGACTAGCGGGAGGGACCTACGAGCAGTACTTC. Protein: CASSLARGLAGGTYEQYF.

The sample holds many counts of this clonotype. This chain links TRBV20-1 with TRBJ2-5, with D possibly matching TRBD1 (5 bases). The V end lost 5 bases, the J end lost 2 bases, and 9 bases lay between the germline ends. The CDR3 is made up of 12 amino acids. CDR1 is DFQATT, CDR2 SNEGSKA, per germline (reference sequence). CDR3 DNA sequence: TGCAGTGCTGACAGCCCGCAAGAGACCCAGTACTTC. Its protein is CSADSPQETQYF.

The chain links TRBV10-3 to TRBJ2-1; 7 nucleotides align to TRBD2. This CDR3 spans 14 amino acids. V shed 6 bases and J 2 bases; nucleotides not matched to a gene: 4. Germline lookup yields CDR1 ENHRY and CDR2 SYGVKD. The CDR3 nucleotides are TGTGCCATCAGCCCTAGCGGTCCCTACAATGAGCAGTTCTTC. Translating it yields CAISPSGPYNEQFF.

The chain employs TRBV12-3 or TRBV12-4 and TRBJ2-6; possible D gene TRBD1, 5 bases. Trimming shortened V by 2 bases and J by 0 bases, and 11 bases separated the two germline ends. The CDR3 extends over 17 amino acids. CDR3 coding DNA: TGTGCCAGCAGTTTAACAACGACAGACTCTGGGGCCAACGTCCTGACTTTC. Translated: CASSLTTTDSGANVLTF.

The chain joins TRBV7-2 to TRBJ2-2, with D perhaps given as TRBD1 or TRBD2 (5 bases each). This CDR3 has 16 residues. Germline V gives CDR1 SGHTA, CDR2 FQGNSA. Trimming took 4 bases from V and 4 from J, leaving 16 bases between them. CDR3 sequence reads: CASSSAERGPTGELFF. The CDR3 DNA sequence: TGTGCCAGCAGCTCGGCGGAACGGGGACCCACCGGGGAGCTGTTTTTT. Supplemented by reference TRBV7-2 and TRBJ2-2, the full variable domain reads GAGVSQSPSNKVTEKGKDVELRCDPISGHTALYWYRQSLGQGLEFLIYFQGNSAPDKSGLPSDRFSAERTGGSVSTLTIQRTQQEDSAVYLCASSSAERGPTGELFFGEGSRLTVL.

The V and J genes are TRBV2 and TRBJ1-1; TRBD1 aligns across 8 bases. V was clipped by 2 bases and J by 1 base; unmatched bases: 12. The CDR3 is 18 amino acids. Germline V gives CDR1 SNHLY, CDR2 FYNNEI. CDR3 DNA sequence: TGTGCCAGCAGTGAAAGGAGTTTTGGGACAGGCAGGAACACTGAAGCTTTCTTT. Translated: CASSERSFGTGRNTEAFF.

This chain uses TRBV20-1 with TRBJ1-5; D uncertain. Germline V gene data show CDR1 as DFQATT and CDR2 as SNEGSKA (reference sequence). The CDR3 is made up of 17 amino acids. V was shortened by 5 bases and J by 4 bases, with 24 bases between the two germline ends. Written as DNA, the CDR3 is TGCAGTGCTGCCCGCCCCGGAGCCCACAAATTAAATCAGCCCCAGCATTTT. Protein sequence: CSAARPGAHKLNQPQHF.

This clonotype came up a few times. This chain links TRBV19 with TRBJ2-1, with D tentatively TRBD1 (6 bases). Trimming took 7 bases from V and 14 from J, leaving 18 bases between them. The CDR3 is 12 residues long. Germline CDR1 reads LNHDA; CDR2 reads SQIVND (reference sequence). This CDR3 is CASIRSGQRKFF. CDR3 bases: TGTGCCAGTATCAGATCGGGACAAAGAAAGTTCTTC.

The genes are TRBV5-1 and TRBJ2-7; the D gene is possibly TRBD1 (5 bases). The length of the CDR3 is 14 residues. Deletions cut 0 bases from V and 0 bases from J, with 7 bases between. Per germline, CDR1 SGHRS and CDR2 YFSETQ. CDR3 sequence: CASSLGQYSYEQYF. The CDR3, as DNA: TGCGCCAGCAGCTTGGGACAGTACTCCTACGAGCAGTACTTC.

This clonotype showed up just a few times. This chain's CDR3 is CASSALQGSAYNEQFF. The CDR3 DNA sequence: TGTGCCAGCAGTGCCCTACAGGGGTCGGCCTACAATGAGCAGTTCTTC. The genes are TRBV6-1 and TRBJ2-1; 7 bases are shared with TRBD1. Unmatched junction bases numbered 8, after V lost 4 bases and J lost 2 bases. Germline loops: CDR1 MNHNS, CDR2 SASEGT. The CDR3 totals 16 residues.

This clonotype has only a few counts. The chain combines TRBV6-2 or TRBV6-3 with TRBJ2-1; TRBD1 agrees at 8 bases. Germline trimming cut 3 bases from V and 9 bases from J; bases unmatched to any gene: 7. The CDR3 consists of 14 residues. Germline CDR1 is MNHEY and CDR2 is SVGEGT. The CDR3 DNA is TGTGCCAGCAGTTATCAGGGGGCGATCGGTGAGCAGTTCTTC. This translates into CASSYQGAIGEQFF.

There are a few counts of this clonotype. The chain carries TRBV10-2 and TRBJ2-7, with D perhaps being TRBD1 or TRBD2 (5 bases each). V was pared by 7 bases and J by 2 bases, with 15 bases between. The CDR3 sequence is 14 residues long. Germline V gene sequence: CDR1 WSHSY, CDR2 SAAADI. CDR3 coding DNA: TGCGCCAGCAACCGGGACGGAGTAACCTACGAGCAGTACTTC. It specifies CASNRDGVTYEQYF.

The chain has TRBV27 and TRBJ2-5; D is uncertain. The CDR3 has 12 residues. Trimming removed 8 bases from V and 4 bases from J, with 11 bases in between. Germline V gives CDR1 MNHEY, CDR2 SMNVEV (reference sequence). CDR3 region: CASRLLGETQYF. As DNA, the CDR3 is TGTGCCAGCCGCCTCCTTGGAGAGACCCAGTACTTC.

This clonotype was seen repeatedly, ten times or more. The V call is TRBV7-3, the J call TRBJ1-1, with 8 bases matching TRBD1. Germline trimming cut 5 bases from V and 4 bases from J; bases unmatched to any gene: 3. Germline CDR1 and CDR2: SGHTA and FQGTGA. The CDR3 length is 13 residues. The CDR3 bases are TGTGCCAGCAGCATCGACAGGGGCACTGAAGCTTTCTTT. Its translation: CASSIDRGTEAFF. Full variable domain (remainder filled in from reference TRBV7-3 and TRBJ1-1): GAGVSQTPSNKVTEKGKYVELRCDPISGHTALYWYRQSLGQGPEFLIYFQGTGAADDSGLPNDRFFAVRPEGSVSTLKIQRTERGDSAVYLCASSIDRGTEAFFGQGTRLTVV.

About this clonotype itself: One end of the junction does not line up with germline, which may come from a read error. The chain couples TRBV20-1 to TRBJ2-5; a possible D gene is TRBD2 (5 bases). The germline V gene encodes CDR1 DFQATT and CDR2 SNEGSKA (reference sequence). This CDR3 has 12 amino acids. The CDR3 DNA is TGCAGCGCTAATCGGGGAAAAGAGACCCAGTACTTC. Its protein is CSANRGKETQYF.

This clonotype turned up a few times. The rearrangement uses TRBV29-1 and TRBJ2-7; D is tentatively TRBD1 or TRBD2 (6 bases each). The CDR3 has 12 amino acids. Germline V CDR1 and CDR2: SQVTM, ANQGSEA. Deletions cut 1 base from V and 7 bases from J, with 11 bases between. In nucleotides, the CDR3 is TGCAGCGTTGAAGCGACAGGAGGGGAGCAGTACTTC. This translates into CSVEATGGEQYF.

V gene TRBV29-1 combines with J gene TRBJ2-3, with D unresolved. The V end lost 7 bases, the J end lost 4 bases, and 18 bases lay between the germline ends. This CDR3 is built from 14 residues. The germline CDR1 and CDR2 sequences are SQVTM and ANQGSEA. DNA of the CDR3: TGCAGCGCCCCTGATAGGAGCAACCCAGATACGCAGTATTTT. Protein: CSAPDRSNPDTQYF.

The V gene is TRBV20-1, the J gene TRBJ1-6, with D hard to call. The CDR3 covers 14 residues. Germline-derived CDR1 and CDR2 are DFQATT and SNEGSKA (reference sequence). V was cut by 6 bases and J by 0 bases, with 9 bases left in between. The CDR3 sequence is CSATRSSYNSPLHF. CDR3 in DNA: TGCAGTGCCACGAGAAGCTCCTATAATTCACCCCTCCACTTT.

This clonotype was recorded many times. The V gene is TRBV10-3, the J gene TRBJ2-1, with a weak D call TRBD1 (6 bases). Trimming left V 5 bases short and J 1 base short, with 15 bases between. In germline, CDR1 is ENHRY, CDR2 SYGVKD. This CDR3 has 16 residues. CDR3 in amino acids: CAISPRTALSYNEQFF. DNA of the CDR3: TGTGCCATCAGTCCGCGGACAGCACTTTCCTACAATGAGCAGTTCTTC.

The V gene is TRBV6-1, the J gene TRBJ2-5; D unresolved. The CDR3 length is 15 residues. From germline, CDR1 is MNHNS and CDR2 SASEGT. With 0 bases removed from V and 5 bases from J, the gap between germline ends came to 13 bases. The CDR3 DNA reads TGTGCCAGCAGTGAAGCGCTGGGTTTTGGGGAGACCCAGTACTTC. Translation gives CASSEALGFGETQYF.

This clonotype turned up a few times. The chain is built from TRBV20-1 and TRBJ1-2, with 10 bases fitting TRBD1. Unmatched junction bases numbered 8, after V lost 4 bases and J lost 6 bases. Germline V gene sequence: CDR1 DFQATT, CDR2 SNEGSKA (reference sequence). This CDR3 has 14 amino acids. CDR3 region: CSATQTGGLDGYTF. The CDR3 region has the DNA TGCAGTGCTACTCAGACAGGGGGCTTGGATGGCTACACCTTC.